The TCR beta chain described here comes from a study of early T cells in non-severe SARS-CoV-2 infection. Attachment of unique molecular identifiers was made to individual cDNA molecules. A single record per CDR3 protein comes from TCRdb applying MiXCR to the 5' RACE reads. In the table there are about 59,000 distinct CDR3 sequences, less than 15% of which are singletons. V was pared by 5 bases and J by 5 bases, with 12 bases of the junction left unmatched. Germline-derived CDR1 and CDR2 are SEHNR and FQNEAQ (reference sequence). This CDR3 has 15 residues. As for this clonotype: It is likely a read error, because the conserved phenylalanine at the end of the CDR3 is missing.

Specimen: whole blood, collected at baseline. The TCR sequence derives from an adult who was a healthcare worker with PCR-confirmed SARS-CoV-2 infection or an uninfected control (not recorded which). V is TRBV7-9 and J is TRBJ2-7; 7 positions agree with TRBD1. The CDR3 loop is CASSDPPTGSDEQYL. The CDR3 DNA reads as TGTGCCAGCAGCGACCCACCGACAGGGTCCGACGAGCAGTACTTA.